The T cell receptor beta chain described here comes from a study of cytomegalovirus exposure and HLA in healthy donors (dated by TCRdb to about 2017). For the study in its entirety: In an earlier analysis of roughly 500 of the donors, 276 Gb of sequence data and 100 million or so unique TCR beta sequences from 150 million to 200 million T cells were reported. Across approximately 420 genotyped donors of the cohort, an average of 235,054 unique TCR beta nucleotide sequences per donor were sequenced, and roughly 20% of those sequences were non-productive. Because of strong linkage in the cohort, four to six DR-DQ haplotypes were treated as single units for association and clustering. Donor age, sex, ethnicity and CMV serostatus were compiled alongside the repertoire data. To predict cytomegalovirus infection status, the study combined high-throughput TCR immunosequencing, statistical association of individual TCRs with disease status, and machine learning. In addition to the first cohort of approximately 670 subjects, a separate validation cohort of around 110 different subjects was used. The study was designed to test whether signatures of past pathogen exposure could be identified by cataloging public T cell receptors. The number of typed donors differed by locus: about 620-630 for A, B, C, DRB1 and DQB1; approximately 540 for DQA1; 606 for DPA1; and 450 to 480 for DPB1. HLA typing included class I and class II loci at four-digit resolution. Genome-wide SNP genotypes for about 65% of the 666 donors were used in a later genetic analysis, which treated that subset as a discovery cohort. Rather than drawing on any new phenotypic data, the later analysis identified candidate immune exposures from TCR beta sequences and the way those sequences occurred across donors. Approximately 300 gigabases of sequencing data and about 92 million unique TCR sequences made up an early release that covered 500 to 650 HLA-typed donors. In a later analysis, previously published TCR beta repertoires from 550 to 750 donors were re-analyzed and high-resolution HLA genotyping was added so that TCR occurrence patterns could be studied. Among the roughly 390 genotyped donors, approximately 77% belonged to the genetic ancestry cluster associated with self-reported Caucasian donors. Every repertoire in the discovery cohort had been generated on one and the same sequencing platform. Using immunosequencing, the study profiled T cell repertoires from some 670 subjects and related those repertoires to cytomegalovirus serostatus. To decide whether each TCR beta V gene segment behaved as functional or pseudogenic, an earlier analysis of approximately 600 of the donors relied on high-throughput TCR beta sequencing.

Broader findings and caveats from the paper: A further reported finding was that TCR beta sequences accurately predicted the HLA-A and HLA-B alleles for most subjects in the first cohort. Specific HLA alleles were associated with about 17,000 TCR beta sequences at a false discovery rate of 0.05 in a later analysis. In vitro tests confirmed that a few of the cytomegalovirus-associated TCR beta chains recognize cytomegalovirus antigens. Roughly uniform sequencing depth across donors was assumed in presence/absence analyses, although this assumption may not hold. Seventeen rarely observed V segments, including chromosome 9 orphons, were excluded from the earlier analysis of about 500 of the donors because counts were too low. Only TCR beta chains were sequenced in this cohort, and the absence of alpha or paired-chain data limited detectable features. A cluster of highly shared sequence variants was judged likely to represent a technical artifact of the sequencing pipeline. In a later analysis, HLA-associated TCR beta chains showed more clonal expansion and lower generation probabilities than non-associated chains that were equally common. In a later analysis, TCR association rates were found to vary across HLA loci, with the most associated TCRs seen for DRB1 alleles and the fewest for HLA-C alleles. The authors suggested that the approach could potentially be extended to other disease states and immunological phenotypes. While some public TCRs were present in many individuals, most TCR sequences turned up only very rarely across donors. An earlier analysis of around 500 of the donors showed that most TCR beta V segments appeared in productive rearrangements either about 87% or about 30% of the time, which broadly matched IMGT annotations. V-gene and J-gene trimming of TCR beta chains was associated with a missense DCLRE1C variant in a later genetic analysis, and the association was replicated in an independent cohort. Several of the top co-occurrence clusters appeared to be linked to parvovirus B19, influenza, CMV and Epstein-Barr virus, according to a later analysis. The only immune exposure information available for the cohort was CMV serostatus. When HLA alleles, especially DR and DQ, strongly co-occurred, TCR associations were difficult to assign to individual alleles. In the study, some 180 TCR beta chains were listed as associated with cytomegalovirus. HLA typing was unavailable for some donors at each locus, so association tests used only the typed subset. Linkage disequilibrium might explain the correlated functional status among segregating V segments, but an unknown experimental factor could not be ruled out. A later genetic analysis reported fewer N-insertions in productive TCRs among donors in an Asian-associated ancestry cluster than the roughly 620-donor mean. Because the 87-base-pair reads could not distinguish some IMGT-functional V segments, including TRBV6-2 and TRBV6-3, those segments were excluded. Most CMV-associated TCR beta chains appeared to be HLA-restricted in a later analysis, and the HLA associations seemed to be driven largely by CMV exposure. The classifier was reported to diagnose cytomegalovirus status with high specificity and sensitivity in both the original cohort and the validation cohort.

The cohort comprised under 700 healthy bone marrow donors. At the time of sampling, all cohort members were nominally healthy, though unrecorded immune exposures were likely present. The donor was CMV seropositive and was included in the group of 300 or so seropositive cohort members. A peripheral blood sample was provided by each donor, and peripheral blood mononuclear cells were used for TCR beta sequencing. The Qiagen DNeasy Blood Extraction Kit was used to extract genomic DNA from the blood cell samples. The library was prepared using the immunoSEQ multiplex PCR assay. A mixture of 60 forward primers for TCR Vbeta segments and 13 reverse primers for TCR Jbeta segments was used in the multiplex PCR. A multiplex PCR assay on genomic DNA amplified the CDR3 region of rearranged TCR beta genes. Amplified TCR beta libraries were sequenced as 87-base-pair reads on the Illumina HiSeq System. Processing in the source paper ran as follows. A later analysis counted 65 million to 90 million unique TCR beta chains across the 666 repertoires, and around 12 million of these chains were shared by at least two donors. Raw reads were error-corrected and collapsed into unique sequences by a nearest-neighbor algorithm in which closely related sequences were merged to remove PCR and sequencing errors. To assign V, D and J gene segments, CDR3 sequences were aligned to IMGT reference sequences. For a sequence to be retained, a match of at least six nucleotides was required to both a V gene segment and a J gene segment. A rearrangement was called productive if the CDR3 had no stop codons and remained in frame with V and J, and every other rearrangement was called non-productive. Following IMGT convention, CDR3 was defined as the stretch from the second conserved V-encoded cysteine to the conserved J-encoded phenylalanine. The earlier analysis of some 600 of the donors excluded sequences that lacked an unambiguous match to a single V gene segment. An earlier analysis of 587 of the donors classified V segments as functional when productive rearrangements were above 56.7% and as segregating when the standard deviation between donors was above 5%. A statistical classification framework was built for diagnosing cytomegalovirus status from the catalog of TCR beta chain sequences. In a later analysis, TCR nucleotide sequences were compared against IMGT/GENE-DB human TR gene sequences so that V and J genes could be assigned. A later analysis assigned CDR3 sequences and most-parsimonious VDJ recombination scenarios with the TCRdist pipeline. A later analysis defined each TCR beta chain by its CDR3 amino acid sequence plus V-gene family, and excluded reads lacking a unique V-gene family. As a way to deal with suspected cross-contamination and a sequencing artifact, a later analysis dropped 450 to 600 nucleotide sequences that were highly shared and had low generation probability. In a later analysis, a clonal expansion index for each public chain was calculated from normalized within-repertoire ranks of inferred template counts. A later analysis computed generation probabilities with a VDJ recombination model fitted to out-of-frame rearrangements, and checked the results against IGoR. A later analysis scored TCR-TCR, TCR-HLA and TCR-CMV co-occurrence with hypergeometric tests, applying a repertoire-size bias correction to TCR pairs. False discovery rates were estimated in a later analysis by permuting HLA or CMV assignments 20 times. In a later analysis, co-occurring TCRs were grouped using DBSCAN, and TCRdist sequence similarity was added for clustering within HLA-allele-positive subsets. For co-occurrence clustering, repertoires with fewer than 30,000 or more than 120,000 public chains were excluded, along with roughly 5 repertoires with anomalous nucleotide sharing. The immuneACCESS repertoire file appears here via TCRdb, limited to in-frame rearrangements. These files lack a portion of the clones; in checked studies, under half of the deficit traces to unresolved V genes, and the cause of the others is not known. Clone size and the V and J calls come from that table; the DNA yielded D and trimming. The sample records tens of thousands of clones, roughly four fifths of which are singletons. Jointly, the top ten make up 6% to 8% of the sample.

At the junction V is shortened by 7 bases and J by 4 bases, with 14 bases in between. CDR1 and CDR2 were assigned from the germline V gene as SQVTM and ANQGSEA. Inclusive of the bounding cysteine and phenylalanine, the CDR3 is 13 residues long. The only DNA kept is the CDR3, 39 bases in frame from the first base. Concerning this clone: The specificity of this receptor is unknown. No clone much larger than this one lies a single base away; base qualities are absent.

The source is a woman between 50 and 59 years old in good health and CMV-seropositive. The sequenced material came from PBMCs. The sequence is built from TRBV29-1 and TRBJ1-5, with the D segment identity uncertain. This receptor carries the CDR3 CSALEAQNQPQHF. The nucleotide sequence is TGCAGCGCCCTAGAGGCTCAAAATCAGCCCCAGCATTTT.